This paragraph covers one T cell receptor (beta chain) sequence. Its antigen is not known. The time point here: peripheral blood 6 weeks after treatment start. The repertoire was sequenced with immunoSEQ multiplex PCR; TCRdb's copy has only in-frame clones and lacks some. The table lists roughly 40,000 clones, 91% of them singletons. The entry originates in a study of PD-L1 blockade in urothelial cancer. Study at large: Prior chemotherapy ranged from 0 to 3 regimens per patient. Analysis of blood occurred 3 weeks (second dose) and 6 weeks after treatment start.

Findings of the study overall: Blood clones associated with the tumor expanded more at 3 weeks in durable-benefit patients.

Germline CDR1 and CDR2: MNHNS and SASEGT. The CDR3 consists of 15 residues. The ends were cut back, 4 bases at V and 2 bases at J, with 13 bases in the middle. This sample comprised PBMCs, obtained around atezolizumab (anti-PD-L1) treatment. The genes are TRBV6-1 and TRBJ2-3; weak D call: TRBD1 (5 bases). This sequence originates from a man aged 65 to 85 with urothelial cancer. In nucleotides, the CDR3 is TGTGCCAGCAGTGTGGAACAGGCCAACACAGATACGCAGTATTTT. Translated, it gives CASSVEQANTDTQYF.